This T cell receptor beta chain was captured by sequencing in a study of TIL therapy for anti-PD-1-resistant metastatic lung cancer. In the study overall: Half of patients were current or former smokers. Points from the study as a whole: Patients were highly selected, enriched for treatment-naive, never-smoker and oncogene-addicted cases. Many TIL product clones were absent from baseline tumor, suggesting clonal contraction.

As to this clone: Its target is not known.

CDR3 length: 17 residues. With 1 base clipped from V and 5 bases from J, the junction kept 11 bases outside the gene matches. Germline CDR1 and CDR2: SGHTA and FQGNSA. This was the immunoSEQ v3 assay. Survey-level samples got approximately 2 million read pairs; deep-level samples got about 5-6.5 million. Sequencing used immunoSEQ multiplex PCR; TCRdb keeps in-frame clones, though not all of them. Of approximately 97,000 clones listed, under 70% are singletons. Time point reported: pre-treatment sample, taken before nivolumab and TIL therapy. Tumor tissue came from excised metastases, mostly pleural nodules or supraclavicular lymph nodes.

The chain employs TRBV7-2 and TRBJ1-3; 7 bases are shared with TRBD1. The material sequenced was tumor tissue, taken at baseline. This TCR was sampled from a person between 25 and 80 years old with non-small cell lung cancer. The CDR3 coding sequence is TGTGCCAGCAGCTTAGACGCGGCCCTACAGGGGAGAAACACCATATATTTT. Protein: CASSLDAALQGRNTIYF.